This note documents a single T cell receptor beta chain sequence. Its antigen is as yet unknown. The sample belongs to a study of cytomegalovirus exposure and HLA in healthy donors. Study-wide results and caveats: TCR beta chains numbering some 160 were designated cytomegalovirus-associated. Most likely, a cluster of highly shared sequence variants arose as a sequencing artifact. Previously analyzed data showed that most TCR beta V segments were productive at a frequency of about 87% or about 30%.

At collection, donors were nominally healthy, but unrecorded immune exposures were probable. Both 60 Vbeta primers and 13 Jbeta primers went into the PCR. The table came from immunoSEQ multiplex PCR; TCRdb's copy has only in-frame clones and leaves some out. The profile shows about 120,000 clones, 50% to 65% of them singletons. Trimming cost V 0 bases and J 8 bases, with 11 bases left between them. CDR1 is LGHNA and CDR2 is YSLEER in the germline V gene. This CDR3 contains 14 residues. Sequencing was done on a sample of PBMCs. The clonotype originates from a woman in her thirties or forties in good health and CMV-seropositive. The gene calls are TRBV4-3 and TRBJ2-1; D unclear. The CDR3 region is CASSQDLSRDEQFF. CDR3 sequence (DNA): TGCGCCAGCAGCCAAGATTTATCCCGGGATGAGCAGTTCTTC.